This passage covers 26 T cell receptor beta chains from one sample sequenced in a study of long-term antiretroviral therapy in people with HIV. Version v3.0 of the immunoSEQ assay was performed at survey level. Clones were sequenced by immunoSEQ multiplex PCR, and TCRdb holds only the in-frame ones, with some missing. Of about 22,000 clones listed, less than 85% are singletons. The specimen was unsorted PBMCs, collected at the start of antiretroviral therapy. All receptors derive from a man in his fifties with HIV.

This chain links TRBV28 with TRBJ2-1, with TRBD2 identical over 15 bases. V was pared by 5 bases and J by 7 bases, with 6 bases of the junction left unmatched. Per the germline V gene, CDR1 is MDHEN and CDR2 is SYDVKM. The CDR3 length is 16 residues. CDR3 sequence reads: CASSPGLAGGRNEQFF. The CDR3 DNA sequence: TGTGCCAGCAGTCCAGGACTAGCGGGAGGGCGAAATGAGCAGTTCTTC.

The CDR3 reads CASSIGGQAYNEQFF. CDR3 coding DNA: TGTGCCAGTAGTATTGGGGGGCAGGCCTACAATGAGCAGTTCTTC. The V and J genes are TRBV19 and TRBJ2-1; either TRBD1 or TRBD2 may supply D (6 bases each). From germline, CDR1 is LNHDA and CDR2 SQIVND (reference sequence). V lost 3 bases to trimming and J lost 2 bases, with 11 bases between them. This CDR3 contains 15 residues.

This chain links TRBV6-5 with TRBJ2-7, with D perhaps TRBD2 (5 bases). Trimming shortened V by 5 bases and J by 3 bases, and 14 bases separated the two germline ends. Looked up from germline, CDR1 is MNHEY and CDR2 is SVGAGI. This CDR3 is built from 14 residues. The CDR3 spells CASSHRETFYEQYF. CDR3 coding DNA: TGTGCCAGCAGTCACCGGGAAACCTTCTACGAGCAGTACTTC.

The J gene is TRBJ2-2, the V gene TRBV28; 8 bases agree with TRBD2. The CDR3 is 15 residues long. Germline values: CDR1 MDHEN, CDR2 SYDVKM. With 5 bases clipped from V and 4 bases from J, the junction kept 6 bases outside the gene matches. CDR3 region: CASSAPGGVTGELFF. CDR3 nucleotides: TGTGCCAGCAGTGCCCCGGGGGGGGTCACCGGGGAGCTGTTTTTT.

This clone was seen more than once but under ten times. The CDR3 sequence is CASSLRLGFAGYTF. The CDR3 region has the DNA TGTGCCAGCAGTCTCAGGTTGGGGTTTGCTGGCTACACCTTC. The gene calls are TRBV27 and TRBJ1-2; D not resolved. Trimming stripped 5 bases from V and 7 bases from J, with 17 bases between. This CDR3 spans 14 amino acids. Germline CDR1 MNHEY, CDR2 SMNVEV (reference sequence).

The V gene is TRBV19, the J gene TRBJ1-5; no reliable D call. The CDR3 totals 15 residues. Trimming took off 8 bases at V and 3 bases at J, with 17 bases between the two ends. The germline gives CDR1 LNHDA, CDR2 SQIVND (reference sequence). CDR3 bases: TGTGCCAGTGTATCTGGGAGCAGCCTCAATCAGCCCCAGCATTTT. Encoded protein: CASVSGSSLNQPQHF.

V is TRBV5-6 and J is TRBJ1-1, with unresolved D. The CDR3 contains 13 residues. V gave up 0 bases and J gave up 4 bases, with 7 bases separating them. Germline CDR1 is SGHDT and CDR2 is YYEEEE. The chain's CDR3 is CASSLVDGTEAFF. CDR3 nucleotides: TGTGCCAGCAGCTTGGTCGACGGCACTGAAGCTTTCTTT.

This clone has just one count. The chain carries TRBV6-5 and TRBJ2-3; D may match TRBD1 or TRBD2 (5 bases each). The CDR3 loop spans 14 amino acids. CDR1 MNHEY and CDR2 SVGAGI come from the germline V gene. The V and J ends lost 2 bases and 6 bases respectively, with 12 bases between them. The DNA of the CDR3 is TGTGCCAGCAGTTACGGGGGTTATAGCGATACGCAGTATTTT. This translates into CASSYGGYSDTQYF.

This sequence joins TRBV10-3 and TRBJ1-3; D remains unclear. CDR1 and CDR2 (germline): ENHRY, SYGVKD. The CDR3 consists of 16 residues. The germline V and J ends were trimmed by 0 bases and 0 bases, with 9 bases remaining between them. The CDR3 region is CAISESKESSGNTIYF. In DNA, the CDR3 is TGTGCCATCAGTGAGTCGAAGGAGAGCTCTGGAAACACCATATATTTT.

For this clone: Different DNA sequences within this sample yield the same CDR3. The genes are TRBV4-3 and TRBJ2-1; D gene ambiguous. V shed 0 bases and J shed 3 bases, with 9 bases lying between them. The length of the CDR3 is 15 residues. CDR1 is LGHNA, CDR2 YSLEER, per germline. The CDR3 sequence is CASSQDGNRYNEQFF. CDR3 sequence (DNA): TGCGCCAGCAGCCAAGATGGGAACCGCTACAATGAGCAGTTCTTC.

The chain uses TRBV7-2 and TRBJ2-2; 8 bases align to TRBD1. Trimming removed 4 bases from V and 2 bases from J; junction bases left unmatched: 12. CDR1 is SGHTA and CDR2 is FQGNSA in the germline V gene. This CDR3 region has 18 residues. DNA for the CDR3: TGTGCCAGCAGCTCTCATATTTCAGGGGGCATTAACACCGGGGAGCTGTTTTTT. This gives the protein CASSSHISGGINTGELFF.

CDR3 in DNA: TGTGCCAGCAGCTTAGTTAGGGGACAGTCCTACAATGAGCAGTTCTTC. It encodes CASSLVRGQSYNEQFF. The rearrangement uses TRBV11-1 and TRBJ2-1; 7 bases fit TRBD1. The CDR3 has 16 residues. The germline gives CDR1 SGHAT, CDR2 FQDESV (reference sequence). Unmatched junction bases numbered 4, after V lost 1 base and J lost 1 base.

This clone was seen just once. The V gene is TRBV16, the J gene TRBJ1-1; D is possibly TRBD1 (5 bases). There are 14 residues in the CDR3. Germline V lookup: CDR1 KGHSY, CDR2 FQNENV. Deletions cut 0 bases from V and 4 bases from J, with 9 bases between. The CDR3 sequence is CASSQSAGTTEAFF. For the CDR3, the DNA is TGTGCCAGCAGCCAATCGGCGGGGACCACTGAAGCTTTCTTT.

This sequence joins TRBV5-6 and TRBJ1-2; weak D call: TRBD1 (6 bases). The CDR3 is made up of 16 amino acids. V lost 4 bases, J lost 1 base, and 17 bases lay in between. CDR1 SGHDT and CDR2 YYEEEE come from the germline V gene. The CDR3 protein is CASSRPGTSHNYGYTF. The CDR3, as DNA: TGTGCCAGCAGCCGACCGGGGACATCCCATAACTATGGCTACACCTTC.

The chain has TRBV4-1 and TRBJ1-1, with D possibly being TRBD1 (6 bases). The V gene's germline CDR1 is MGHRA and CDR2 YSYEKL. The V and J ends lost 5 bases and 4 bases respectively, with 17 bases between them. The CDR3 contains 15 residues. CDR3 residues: CASSSRGGSGTEAFF. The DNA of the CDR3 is TGCGCCAGCAGCTCAAGAGGGGGGTCGGGCACTGAAGCTTTCTTT.

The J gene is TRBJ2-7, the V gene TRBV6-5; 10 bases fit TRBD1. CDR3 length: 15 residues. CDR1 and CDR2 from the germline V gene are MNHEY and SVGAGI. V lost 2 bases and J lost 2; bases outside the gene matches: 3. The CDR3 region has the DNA TGTGCCAGCAGTTACGGGACAGGGGCCCCCTACGAGCAGTACTTC. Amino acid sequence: CASSYGTGAPYEQYF.

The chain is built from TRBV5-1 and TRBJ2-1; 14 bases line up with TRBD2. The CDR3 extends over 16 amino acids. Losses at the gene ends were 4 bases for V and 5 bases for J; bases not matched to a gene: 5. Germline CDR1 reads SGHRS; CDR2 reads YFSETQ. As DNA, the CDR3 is TGCGCCAGCAGCCCCGGACTAGCGGGGGGTAACAATGAGCAGTTCTTC. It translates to CASSPGLAGGNNEQFF. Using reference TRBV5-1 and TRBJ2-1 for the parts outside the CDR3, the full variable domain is KAGVTQTPRYLIKTRGQQVTLSCSPISGHRSVSWYQQTPGQGLQFLFEYFSETQRNKGNFPGRFSGRQFSNSRSEMNVSTLELGDSALYLCASSPGLAGGNNEQFFGPGTRLTVL.

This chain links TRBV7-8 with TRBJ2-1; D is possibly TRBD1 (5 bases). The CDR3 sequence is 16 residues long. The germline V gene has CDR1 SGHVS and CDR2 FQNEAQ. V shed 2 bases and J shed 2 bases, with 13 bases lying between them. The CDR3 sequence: CASSLSRQGPYNEQFF. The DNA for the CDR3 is TGTGCCAGCAGCTTATCACGGCAGGGTCCCTACAATGAGCAGTTCTTC.

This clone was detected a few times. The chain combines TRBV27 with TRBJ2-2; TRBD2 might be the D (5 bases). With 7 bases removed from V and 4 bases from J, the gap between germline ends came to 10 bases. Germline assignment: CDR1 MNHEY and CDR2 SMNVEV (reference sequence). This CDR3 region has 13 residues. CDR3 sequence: CASMFGGTGELFF. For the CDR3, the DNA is TGTGCCAGCATGTTTGGAGGCACCGGGGAGCTGTTTTTT.

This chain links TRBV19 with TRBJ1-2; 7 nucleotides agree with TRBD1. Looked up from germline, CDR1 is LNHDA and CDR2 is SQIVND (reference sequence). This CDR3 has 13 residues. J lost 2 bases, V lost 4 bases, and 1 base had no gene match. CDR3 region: CASSKTGNYGYTF. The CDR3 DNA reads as TGTGCCAGTAGTAAGACAGGGAACTATGGCTACACCTTC.

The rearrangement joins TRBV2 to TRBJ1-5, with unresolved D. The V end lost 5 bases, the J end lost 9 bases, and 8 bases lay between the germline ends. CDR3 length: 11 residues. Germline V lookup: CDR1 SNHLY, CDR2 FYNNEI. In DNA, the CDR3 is TGTGCCAGCAGTCGACACGGGCCCCAGCATTTT. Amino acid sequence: CASSRHGPQHF.

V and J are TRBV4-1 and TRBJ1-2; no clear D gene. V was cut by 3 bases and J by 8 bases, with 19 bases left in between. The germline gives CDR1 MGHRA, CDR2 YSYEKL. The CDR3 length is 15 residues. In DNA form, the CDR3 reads TGCGCCAGCAGCCACCCCTTAAATGCGCAAAGGGGCTACACCTTC. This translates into CASSHPLNAQRGYTF.

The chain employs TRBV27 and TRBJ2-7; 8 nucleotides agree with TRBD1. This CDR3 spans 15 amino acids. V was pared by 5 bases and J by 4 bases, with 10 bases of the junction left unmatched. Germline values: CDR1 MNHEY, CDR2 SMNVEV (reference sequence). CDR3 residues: CASSTTGAGLYEQYF. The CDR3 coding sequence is TGTGCCAGCAGTACGACAGGGGCGGGACTTTACGAGCAGTACTTC.

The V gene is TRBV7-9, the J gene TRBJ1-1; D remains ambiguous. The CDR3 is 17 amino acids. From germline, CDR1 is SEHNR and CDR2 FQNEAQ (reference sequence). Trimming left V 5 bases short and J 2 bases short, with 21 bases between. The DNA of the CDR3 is TGTGCCAGCAGCCCAATTTGGAACAGTCTAAGAAACACTGAAGCTTTCTTT. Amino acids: CASSPIWNSLRNTEAFF.

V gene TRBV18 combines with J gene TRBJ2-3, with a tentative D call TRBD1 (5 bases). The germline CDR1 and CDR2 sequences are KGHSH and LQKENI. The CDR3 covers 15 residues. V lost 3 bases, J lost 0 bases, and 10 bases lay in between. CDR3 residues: CASSPGAVSTDTQYF. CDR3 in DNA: TGTGCCAGCTCACCTGGGGCCGTAAGCACAGATACGCAGTATTTT.

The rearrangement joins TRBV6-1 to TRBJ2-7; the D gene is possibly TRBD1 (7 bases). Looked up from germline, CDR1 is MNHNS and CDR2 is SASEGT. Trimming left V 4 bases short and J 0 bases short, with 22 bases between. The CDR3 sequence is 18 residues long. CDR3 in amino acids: CASSALRTGTGSSYEQYF. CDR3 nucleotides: TGTGCCAGCAGTGCCCTAAGGACAGGTACCGGGAGCTCCTACGAGCAGTACTTC.